This entry lists 21 T cell receptor beta chains sequenced from one sample in a study of cytomegalovirus exposure and HLA in healthy donors. The PCR was carried out with 60 Vbeta primers and 13 Jbeta primers. Clones were sequenced by immunoSEQ multiplex PCR, and TCRdb holds only the in-frame ones, with some missing. Here the sample spans about 120,000 clones, approximately 84% being singletons. The sequencing input was PBMCs. These receptors all come from a man between 40 and 49 years old in good health and CMV-seronegative.

V and J are TRBV28 and TRBJ1-2, with D uncertain. Looked up from germline, CDR1 is MDHEN and CDR2 is SYDVKM. Trimming cost V 5 bases and J 7 bases, with 11 bases left between them. CDR3 length: 12 amino acids. CDR3 bases: TGTGCCAGCAGTCTCCCCGGGAGTGGCTACACCTTC. Translation: CASSLPGSGYTF.

The chain couples TRBV5-6 to TRBJ1-6, with a weak D call TRBD1 (5 bases). In germline, CDR1 is SGHDT, CDR2 YYEEEE. V lost 3 bases, J lost 7 bases, and 11 bases lay in between. The CDR3 length is 14 residues. The CDR3 spells CASSWEKGNSPLHF. The CDR3 coding sequence is TGTGCCAGCAGCTGGGAAAAGGGGAATTCACCCCTCCACTTT.

The CDR3 region is CASSRLAGAYEQYF. Written as DNA, the CDR3 is TGTGCCAGCAGCCGACTAGCGGGGGCCTACGAGCAGTACTTC. The rearrangement joins TRBV7-2 to TRBJ2-7; TRBD2 aligns across 12 bases. Germline V gives CDR1 SGHTA, CDR2 FQGNSA. V lost 5 bases, J lost 2 bases, and 1 base stayed unmatched. This CDR3 comprises 14 residues. Full variable domain (rest looked up from reference TRBV7-2 and TRBJ2-7): GAGVSQSPSNKVTEKGKDVELRCDPISGHTALYWYRQSLGQGLEFLIYFQGNSAPDKSGLPSDRFSAERTGGSVSTLTIQRTQQEDSAVYLCASSRLAGAYEQYFGPGTRLTVT.

The J gene is TRBJ1-6, the V gene TRBV9, with D uncertain. The CDR3 totals 14 residues. Germline CDR1 is SGDLS and CDR2 is YYNGEE. The V end was cut by 2 bases, the J end by 8 bases, with 11 bases between. CDR3 DNA sequence: TGTGCCAGCAGCGTTCAATGGCAGGATTCACCCCTCCACTTT. Its protein is CASSVQWQDSPLHF.

J is TRBJ2-1 and V is TRBV7-2, with TRBD1 matching over 10 bases. V shed 4 bases and J 8 bases; nucleotides not matched to a gene: 5. Germline V gene lookup returns CDR1 SGHTA and CDR2 FQGNSA. This CDR3 is built from 14 residues. The CDR3 reads CASSSRTGGYEQFF. CDR3 in DNA: TGTGCCAGCAGCTCTAGGACAGGGGGATATGAGCAGTTCTTC.

The chain couples TRBV5-4 to TRBJ1-1, with D perhaps TRBD1 (6 bases). The V gene's germline CDR1 is SGHNT and CDR2 YYREEE (reference sequence). V lost 2 bases and J 3 bases, leaving 11 bases between the germline ends. This CDR3 contains 14 residues. CDR3 nucleotide sequence: TGTGCCAGCAGCTTAACAGGGTTGGACACTGAAGCTTTCTTT. This encodes CASSLTGLDTEAFF.

V is TRBV28 and J is TRBJ1-5; tentatively, D is TRBD1 (5 bases). CDR1 and CDR2 from the germline V gene are MDHEN and SYDVKM. The CDR3 has 14 residues. V lost 3 bases to trimming and J lost 6 bases, with 12 bases between them. The CDR3: CASSFGGTRQPQHF. CDR3 nucleotide sequence: TGTGCCAGCAGTTTCGGGGGAACGCGTCAGCCCCAGCATTTT.

The gene calls are TRBV6-6 and TRBJ1-2; a possible D gene is TRBD1 (5 bases). Germline lookup yields CDR1 MNHNY and CDR2 SVGAGI (reference sequence). This CDR3 comprises 15 residues. V was clipped by 0 bases and J by 5 bases, with 13 bases between them. CDR3 residues: CASSYSSRATYGYTF. The CDR3 DNA sequence: TGTGCCAGCAGTTACTCGTCCAGGGCCACTTATGGCTACACCTTC.

The rearrangement links TRBV5-8 to TRBJ1-2; D is unresolved. The CDR3 covers 16 residues. V gave up 3 bases and J gave up 4 bases, with 19 bases separating them. From germline, CDR1 is SGHTS and CDR2 YDEGEE. The CDR3 bases are TGTGCCAGCAGCTCCTTCGAACAGTTCAACCTCTATGGCTACACCTTC. Its translation: CASSSFEQFNLYGYTF.

This chain connects TRBV27 to TRBJ2-7, with 8 nucleotides matching TRBD2. Germline CDR1 reads MNHEY; CDR2 reads SMNVEV (reference sequence). This CDR3 has 16 amino acids. J was trimmed by 2 bases and V by 6 bases; bases with no gene match: 12. The CDR3 coding sequence is TGTGCCAGCAGACCTTATCCGGCGGGGGGTCCCTACGAGCAGTACTTC. Its translation is CASRPYPAGGPYEQYF.

The V gene is TRBV9, the J gene TRBJ2-6; no definite D call. Germline V gene data show CDR1 as SGDLS and CDR2 as YYNGEE. V gave up 4 bases and J gave up 0 bases, with 8 bases separating them. This CDR3 is built from 15 residues. CDR3 in amino acids: CASSLRGSGANVLTF. CDR3 bases: TGTGCCAGCAGCCTTCGCGGCTCTGGGGCCAACGTCCTGACTTTC.

The chain recombines TRBV4-3 with TRBJ2-2; possibly TRBD1 for D (6 bases). Between the trimmed V and J ends, which lost 2 bases and 2 bases, there was a span of 9 bases. The CDR3 is 15 residues long. Germline values: CDR1 LGHNA, CDR2 YSLEER. This CDR3 is CASSQLQGNTGELFF. DNA for the CDR3: TGCGCCAGCAGCCAATTACAGGGAAACACCGGGGAGCTGTTTTTT.

This chain links TRBV27 with TRBJ1-6, with 7 bases aligning to TRBD1. Looked up from germline, CDR1 is MNHEY and CDR2 is SMNVEV (reference sequence). The CDR3 is made up of 15 amino acids. The ends lost 2 bases at V and 8 bases at J; junction bases unmatched: 6. The CDR3 nucleotides read TGTGCCAGCAGTTTAGCGCCAGGGGGGCATTCACCCCTCCACTTT. As protein: CASSLAPGGHSPLHF.

The V and J genes are TRBV9 and TRBJ2-2; 10 bases are shared with TRBD1. The germline gives CDR1 SGDLS, CDR2 YYNGEE. The trim removed 2 bases at V and 4 bases at J, leaving 11 bases unmatched. CDR3 size: 18 residues. The CDR3 is CASSVRDRGGGGTGELFF. CDR3 DNA: TGTGCCAGCAGCGTCCGGGACAGGGGAGGGGGGGGCACCGGGGAGCTGTTTTTT.

This chain joins TRBV28 and TRBJ2-4; D might be TRBD1 (6 bases). This CDR3 is 15 amino acids long. CDR1 is MDHEN, CDR2 SYDVKM, per germline. V was clipped by 6 bases and J by 1 base, with 13 bases between them. The CDR3 is CASSLNREAKNIQYF. The CDR3 region has the DNA TGTGCCAGCAGCCTGAACAGGGAGGCCAAAAACATTCAGTACTTC.

The CDR3 loop reads CASTGDSTNYGYTF. As DNA, the CDR3 is TGTGCCAGCACCGGCGACAGTACTAACTATGGCTACACCTTC. V gene TRBV5-6 combines with J gene TRBJ1-2; a weak D match, TRBD1 (5 bases). V was cut by 6 bases and J by 0 bases, with 12 bases left in between. The germline CDR1 and CDR2 sequences are SGHDT and YYEEEE. This CDR3 contains 14 residues.

V and J are TRBV5-4 and TRBJ1-4; D ambiguous. The CDR3 totals 13 residues. CDR1 and CDR2 from the germline V gene are SGHNT and YYREEE (reference sequence). V gave up 5 bases and J gave up 5 bases, with 10 bases separating them. In nucleotides, the CDR3 is TGTGCCAGCAGTTTGCCACAAAATGAAAAACTGTTTTTT. This encodes CASSLPQNEKLFF.

The CDR3 is CASSLTHRAEQYF. CDR3 in DNA: TGTGCCAGCAGCCTAACTCACAGGGCCGAGCAGTACTTC. The chain couples TRBV7-9 to TRBJ2-7, with D perhaps matching TRBD1 (6 bases). The CDR3 contains 13 residues. Germline V CDR1 and CDR2: SEHNR, FQNEAQ (reference sequence). The germline V and J ends were trimmed by 5 bases and 6 bases, with 14 bases remaining between them.

The chain couples TRBV2 to TRBJ1-2; 9 bases line up with TRBD1. From germline, CDR1 is SNHLY and CDR2 FYNNEI. V trimming: 7 bases; J trimming: 8 bases; junction bases outside the gene matches: 11. The CDR3 is made up of 14 amino acids. The CDR3 nucleotides are TGTGCCAGCATCCTGCACAGGGGGCTAGCCGGCTACACCTTC. It is translated as CASILHRGLAGYTF.

This chain connects TRBV5-1 to TRBJ2-7; 11 bases fit TRBD2. The CDR3 length is 14 residues. From germline, CDR1 is SGHRS and CDR2 YFSETQ. Losses at the gene ends were 7 bases for V and 1 base for J; bases not matched to a gene: 4. This CDR3 is CASSLAGVSYEQYF. For the CDR3, the DNA is TGCGCCAGCTCACTAGCGGGGGTTTCCTACGAGCAGTACTTC.

This clone was recorded once. The chain recombines TRBV7-9 with TRBJ1-1; 8 bases map to TRBD1. Losses at the gene ends were 6 bases for V and 2 bases for J; bases not matched to a gene: 14. The CDR3 loop spans 17 amino acids. CDR1 SEHNR and CDR2 FQNEAQ come from the germline V gene (reference sequence). The CDR3 nucleotides read TGTGCCAGCAGTCAAGGGCGGGACAGGCGTTTAAACACTGAAGCTTTCTTT. Encoded protein: CASSQGRDRRLNTEAFF.